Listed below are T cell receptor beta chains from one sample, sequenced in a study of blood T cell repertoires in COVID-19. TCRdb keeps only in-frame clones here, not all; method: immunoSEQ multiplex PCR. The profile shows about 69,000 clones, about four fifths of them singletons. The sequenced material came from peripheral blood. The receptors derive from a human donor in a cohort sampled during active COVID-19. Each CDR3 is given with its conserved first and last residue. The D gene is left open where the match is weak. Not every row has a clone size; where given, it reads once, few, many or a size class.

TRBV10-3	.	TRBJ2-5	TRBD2	CAIHPGTNRETQYF	TGTGCCATCCATCCAGGGACTAATCGTGAGACCCAGTACTTC
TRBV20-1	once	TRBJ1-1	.	CSARDLEAFF	TGCAGTGCTAGAGACCTTGAAGCTTTCTTT
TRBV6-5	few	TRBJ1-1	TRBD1	CASRRQGAREAFF	TGTGCCAGCAGACGACAGGGGGCGCGTGAAGCTTTCTTT
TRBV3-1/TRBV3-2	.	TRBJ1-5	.	CASSQSGAGISQHF	TGTGCCAGCAGCCAATCAGGCGCAGGGATTTCCCAGCATTTT
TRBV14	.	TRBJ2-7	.	CASSQAPRVQQYF	TGTGCCAGCAGCCAAGCCCCCCGAGTCCAGCAGTACTTC
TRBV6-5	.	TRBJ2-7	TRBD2	CASSYQREASYEQYF	TGTGCCAGCAGTTACCAGCGGGAGGCTTCCTACGAGCAGTACTTC
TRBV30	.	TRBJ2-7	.	CAWGGTHGEQYF	TGTGCCTGGGGGGGCACCCACGGCGAGCAGTACTTC
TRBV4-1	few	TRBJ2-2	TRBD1	CASSQEGGQITGELFF	TGCGCCAGCAGCCAAGAAGGGGGACAGATCACCGGGGAGCTGTTTTTT
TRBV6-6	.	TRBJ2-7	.	CASGQNYEQYF	TGTGCCAGTGGACAGAACTACGAGCAGTACTTC
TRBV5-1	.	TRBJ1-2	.	CASSLLQDQNYGYTF	TGCGCCAGCAGCTTGTTACAGGACCAAAACTATGGCTACACCTTC
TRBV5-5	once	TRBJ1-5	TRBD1	CASSWTGKSNQPQHF	TGTGCCAGCAGCTGGACAGGGAAATCAAATCAGCCCCAGCATTTT
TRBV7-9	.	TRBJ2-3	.	CASSSRAGTDTQYF	TGTGCCAGCAGCTCAAGAGCCGGCACAGATACGCAGTATTTT
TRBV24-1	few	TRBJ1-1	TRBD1	CATSGEWQGAGSFF	TGTGCCACCAGTGGTGAATGGCAGGGGGCCGGGTCTTTCTTT
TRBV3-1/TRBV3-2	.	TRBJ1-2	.	CASSQSRTAEGGYTF	TGTGCCAGCAGCCAATCGAGGACGGCCGAGGGCGGCTACACCTTC